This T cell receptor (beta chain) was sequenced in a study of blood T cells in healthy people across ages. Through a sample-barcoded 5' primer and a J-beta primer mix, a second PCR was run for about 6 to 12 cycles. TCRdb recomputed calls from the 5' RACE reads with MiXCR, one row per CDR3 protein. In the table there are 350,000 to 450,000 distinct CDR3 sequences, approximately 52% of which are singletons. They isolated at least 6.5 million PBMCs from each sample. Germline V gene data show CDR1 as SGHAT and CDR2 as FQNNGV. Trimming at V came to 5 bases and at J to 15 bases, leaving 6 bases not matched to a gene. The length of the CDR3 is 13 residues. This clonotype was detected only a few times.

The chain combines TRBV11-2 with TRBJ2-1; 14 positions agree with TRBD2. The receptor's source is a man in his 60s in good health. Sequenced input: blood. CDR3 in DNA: TGTGCCAGCAGCATGACTAGCGGGGGGGCGCCGTTCTTC. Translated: CASSMTSGGAPFF.